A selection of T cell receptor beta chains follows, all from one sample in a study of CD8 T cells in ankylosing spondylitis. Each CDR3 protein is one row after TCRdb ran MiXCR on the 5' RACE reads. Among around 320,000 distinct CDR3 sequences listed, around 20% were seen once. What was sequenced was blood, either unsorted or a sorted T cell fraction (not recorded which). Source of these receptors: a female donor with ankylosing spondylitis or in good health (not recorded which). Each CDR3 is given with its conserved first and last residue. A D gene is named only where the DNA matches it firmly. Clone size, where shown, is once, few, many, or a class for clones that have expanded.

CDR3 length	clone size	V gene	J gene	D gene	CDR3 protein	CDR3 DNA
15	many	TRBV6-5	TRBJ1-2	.	CASSYSRPGNYGYTF	TGTGCCAGCAGTTACTCGAGGCCAGGGAACTATGGCTACACCTTC
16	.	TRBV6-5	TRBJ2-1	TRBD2	CASSSPTSGNRNEQFF	TGTGCCAGCAGTTCCCCGACTAGCGGGAATCGTAATGAGCAGTTCTTC
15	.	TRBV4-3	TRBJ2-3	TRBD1	CASSPDRARVDTQYF	TGCGCCAGCAGCCCCGACAGGGCGAGGGTCGATACGCAGTATTTT
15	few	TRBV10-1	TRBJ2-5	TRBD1	CASSESGQGWETQYF	TGCGCCAGCAGTGAGTCGGGACAGGGTTGGGAGACCCAGTACTTC
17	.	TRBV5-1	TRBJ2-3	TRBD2	CASRPAVAGGSTDTQYF	TGCGCCAGCAGACCAGCAGTGGCGGGAGGAAGCACAGATACGCAGTATTTT
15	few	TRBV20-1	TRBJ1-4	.	CSARRQGRTNEKLFF	TGCAGTGCTAGAAGGCAGGGGAGGACTAATGAAAAACTGTTTTTT
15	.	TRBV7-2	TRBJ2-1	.	CASKANLARSGEQFF	TGTGCCAGCAAAGCGAACTTAGCGAGATCGGGAGAGCAGTTCTTC
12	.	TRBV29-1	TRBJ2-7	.	CSARGFSYEQYF	TGCAGCGCACGAGGCTTTTCCTACGAGCAGTACTTC
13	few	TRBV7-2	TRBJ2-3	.	CASSLEGRDTQYF	TGTGCCAGCAGCTTAGAAGGGCGCGATACGCAGTATTTT
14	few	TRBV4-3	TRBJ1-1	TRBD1	CASSKGQRNTEAFF	TGCGCCAGCAGCAAGGGACAGAGGAACACTGAAGCTTTCTTT
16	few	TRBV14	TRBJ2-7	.	CASSQEPGLPTYEQYF	TGTGCCAGCAGCCAAGAGCCGGGACTCCCAACCTACGAGCAGTACTTC
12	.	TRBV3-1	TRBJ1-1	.	CATSGWENEAFF	TGTGCCACCTCAGGGTGGGAAAATGAAGCTTTCTTT
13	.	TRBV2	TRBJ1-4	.	CASRAGRNEKLFF	TGTGCCAGCAGGGCGGGTCGCAATGAAAAACTGTTTTTT
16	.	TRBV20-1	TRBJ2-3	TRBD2	CSANPGLAGDTDTQYF	TGCAGTGCCAACCCCGGACTAGCGGGAGACACAGATACGCAGTATTTT
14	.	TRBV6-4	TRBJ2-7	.	CASIRPDSSYEQYF	TGTGCCAGCATTAGACCCGATTCCTCCTACGAGCAGTACTTC
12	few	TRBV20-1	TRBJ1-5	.	CSARDGAQPQHF	TGCAGTGCTAGAGATGGGGCTCAGCCCCAGCATTTT
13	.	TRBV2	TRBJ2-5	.	CASGVLHGETQYF	TGTGCCAGCGGGGTCCTACATGGGGAGACCCAGTACTTC
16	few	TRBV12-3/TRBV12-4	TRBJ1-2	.	CASSFAVWGQTYGYTF	TGTGCCAGCAGTTTCGCGGTTTGGGGCCAGACCTATGGCTACACCTTC
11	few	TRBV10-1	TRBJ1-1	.	CASSLHSEAFF	TGCGCCAGCAGTTTACACTCTGAAGCTTTCTTT
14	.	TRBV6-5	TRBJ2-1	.	CASSYSDPPVHLFF	TGTGCCAGCAGTTACTCGGACCCCCCGGTTCATTTGTTCTTC
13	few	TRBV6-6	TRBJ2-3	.	CASNLRPTDTQYF	TGTGCCAGCAACCTACGTCCCACAGATACGCAGTATTTT
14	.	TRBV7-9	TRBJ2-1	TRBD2	CASGAGLADNEQFF	TGTGCCAGCGGCGCCGGACTAGCAGACAATGAGCAGTTCTTC
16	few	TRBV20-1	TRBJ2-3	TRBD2	CSAGTEGGSISDTQYF	TGCAGTGCTGGGACTGAGGGCGGGAGTATCTCAGATACGCAGTATTTT
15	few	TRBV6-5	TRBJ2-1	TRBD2	CASSYWKRDGLKQFF	TGTGCCAGCAGTTACTGGAAGCGGGACGGTCTTAAGCAGTTCTTC
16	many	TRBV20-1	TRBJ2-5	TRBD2	CSARVGFGGRQETQYF	TGCAGTGCTAGAGTCGGTTTTGGCGGGAGGCAAGAGACCCAGTACTTC
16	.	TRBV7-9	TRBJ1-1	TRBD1	CASSSDRGQEDTEAFF	TGTGCCAGCAGCTCCGACAGGGGGCAGGAGGACACTGAAGCTTTCTTT
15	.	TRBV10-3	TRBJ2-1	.	CAIRIGLLGGNEQFF	TGTGCCATCAGAATTGGACTTTTAGGCGGCAATGAGCAGTTCTTC
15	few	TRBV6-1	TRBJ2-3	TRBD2	CASNTPSGSADTQYF	TGTGCCAGCAACACTCCTAGCGGGAGTGCAGATACGCAGTATTTT
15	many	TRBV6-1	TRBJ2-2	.	CASNLGRRSTGELFF	TGTGCCAGCAATCTGGGACGCCGGTCCACCGGGGAGCTGTTTTTT
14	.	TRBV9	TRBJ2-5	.	CASSGNSFKETQYF	TGTGCCAGCAGCGGAAACAGTTTTAAAGAGACCCAGTACTTC
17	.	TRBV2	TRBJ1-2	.	CASRAGRGHSTADGYTF	TGTGCCAGCAGGGCGGGCAGGGGCCATAGCACGGCCGATGGCTACACCTTC
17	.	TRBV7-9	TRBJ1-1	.	CASSLSRWGQANTEAFF	TGTGCCAGCAGCTTAAGTCGGTGGGGCCAGGCGAACACTGAAGCTTTCTTT
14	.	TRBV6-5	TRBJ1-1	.	CASTYVGGSTEAFF	TGTGCCAGCACTTACGTCGGGGGCAGTACTGAAGCTTTCTTT
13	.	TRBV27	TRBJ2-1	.	CASSRKGNNEQFF	TGTGCCAGCAGTAGAAAGGGAAACAATGAGCAGTTCTTC
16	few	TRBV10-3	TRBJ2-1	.	CAIRPGGGRSYNEQFF	TGTGCCATCAGACCAGGAGGGGGCCGCTCCTACAATGAGCAGTTCTTC
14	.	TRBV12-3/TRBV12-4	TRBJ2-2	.	CASSGGLGTGELFF	TGTGCCAGCTCGGGCGGCCTAGGCACCGGGGAGCTGTTTTTT
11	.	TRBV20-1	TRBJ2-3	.	CSARVGYTQYF	TGCAGTGCTAGGGTTGGGTATACGCAGTATTTT
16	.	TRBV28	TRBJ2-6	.	CASSPALAAGANVLTF	TGTGCCAGCAGTCCAGCCCTAGCTGCTGGGGCCAACGTCCTGACTTTC
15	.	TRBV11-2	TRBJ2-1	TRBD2	CASSLLAGNYNEQFF	TGTGCCAGCAGCTTACTAGCGGGAAACTACAATGAGCAGTTCTTC
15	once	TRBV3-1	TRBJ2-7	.	CASSRRGASTTNRYF	TGTGCCAGCAGCCGCAGGGGAGCCTCTACGACTAATCGGTACTTC
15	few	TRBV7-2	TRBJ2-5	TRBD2	CASSWTRGLQETQYF	TGTGCCAGCAGCTGGACTAGGGGACTCCAAGAGACCCAGTACTTC
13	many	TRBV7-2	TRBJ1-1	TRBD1	CASNQDRRTEAFF	TGTGCCAGCAACCAGGACAGGCGGACTGAAGCTTTCTTT